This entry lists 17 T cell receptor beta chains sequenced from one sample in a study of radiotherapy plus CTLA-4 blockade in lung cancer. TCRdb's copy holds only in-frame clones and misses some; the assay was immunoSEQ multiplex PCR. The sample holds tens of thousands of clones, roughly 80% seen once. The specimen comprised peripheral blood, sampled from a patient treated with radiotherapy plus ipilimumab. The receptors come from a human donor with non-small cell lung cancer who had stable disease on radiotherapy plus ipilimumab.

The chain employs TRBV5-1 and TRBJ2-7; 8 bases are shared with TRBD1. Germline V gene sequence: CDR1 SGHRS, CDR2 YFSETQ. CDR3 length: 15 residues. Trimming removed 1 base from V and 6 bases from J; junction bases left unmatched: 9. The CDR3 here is CASSLTTGDLGEQYF. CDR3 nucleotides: TGCGCCAGCAGCTTGACGACAGGGGACCTGGGCGAGCAGTACTTC.

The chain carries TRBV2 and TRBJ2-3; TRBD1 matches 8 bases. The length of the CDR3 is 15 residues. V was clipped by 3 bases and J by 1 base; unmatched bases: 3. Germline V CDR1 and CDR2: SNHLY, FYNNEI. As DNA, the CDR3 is TGTGCCAGCAGTGACGGCAGGGGGCGCACAGATACGCAGTATTTT. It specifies CASSDGRGRTDTQYF.

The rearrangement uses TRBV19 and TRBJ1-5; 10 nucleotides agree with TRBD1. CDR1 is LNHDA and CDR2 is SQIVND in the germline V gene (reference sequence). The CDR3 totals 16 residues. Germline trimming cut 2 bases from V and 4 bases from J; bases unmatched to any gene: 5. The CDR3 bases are TGTGCCAGTAGTATAAAAGACAGGGGGCGAAATCAGCCCCAGCATTTT. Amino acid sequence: CASSIKDRGRNQPQHF.

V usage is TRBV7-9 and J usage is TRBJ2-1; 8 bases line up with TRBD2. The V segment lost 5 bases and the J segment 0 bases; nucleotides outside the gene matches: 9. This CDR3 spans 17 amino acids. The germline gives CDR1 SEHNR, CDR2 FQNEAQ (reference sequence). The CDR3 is CASSPNLAGRSYNEQFF. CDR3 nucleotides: TGTGCCAGCAGCCCTAATCTAGCGGGCCGCTCCTACAATGAGCAGTTCTTC.

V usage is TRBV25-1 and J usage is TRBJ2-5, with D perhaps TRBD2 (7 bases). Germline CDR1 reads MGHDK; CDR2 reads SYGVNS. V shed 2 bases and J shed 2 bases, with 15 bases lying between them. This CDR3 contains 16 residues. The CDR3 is CASSELGGRTQETQYF. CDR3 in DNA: TGTGCCAGCAGTGAACTCGGGGGGCGCACACAAGAGACCCAGTACTTC.

In DNA, the CDR3 is TGCGCCAGCAGCTTGAGAGGGGTTGAAACAGATACGCAGTATTTT. It encodes CASSLRGVETDTQYF. The V gene is TRBV5-1, the J gene TRBJ2-3; D could derive from TRBD1 or TRBD2 (5 bases each). V was clipped by 1 base and J by 3 bases, with 12 bases between them. CDR3 length: 15 residues. Germline CDR1 and CDR2: SGHRS and YFSETQ. The whole variable domain, filled in from reference TRBV5-1 and TRBJ2-3, reads KAGVTQTPRYLIKTRGQQVTLSCSPISGHRSVSWYQQTPGQGLQFLFEYFSETQRNKGNFPGRFSGRQFSNSRSEMNVSTLELGDSALYLCASSLRGVETDTQYFGPGTRLTVL.

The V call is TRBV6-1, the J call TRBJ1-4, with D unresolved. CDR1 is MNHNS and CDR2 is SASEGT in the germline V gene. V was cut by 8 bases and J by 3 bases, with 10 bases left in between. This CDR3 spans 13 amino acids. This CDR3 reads CASSRGPNEKLFF. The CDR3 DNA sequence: TGTGCCAGCTCTCGTGGCCCTAATGAAAAACTGTTTTTT.

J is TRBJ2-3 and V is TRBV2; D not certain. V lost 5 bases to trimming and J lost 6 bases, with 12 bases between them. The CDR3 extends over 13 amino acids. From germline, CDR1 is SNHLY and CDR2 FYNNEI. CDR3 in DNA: TGTGCCAGCAGTATAAGGACCTTCGATACGCAGTATTTT. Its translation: CASSIRTFDTQYF.

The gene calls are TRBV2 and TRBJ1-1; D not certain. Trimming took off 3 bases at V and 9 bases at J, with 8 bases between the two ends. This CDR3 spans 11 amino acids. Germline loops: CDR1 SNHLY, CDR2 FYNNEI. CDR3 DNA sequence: TGTGCCAGCAGTGACCTGAGGAAAGCTTTCTTT. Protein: CASSDLRKAFF.

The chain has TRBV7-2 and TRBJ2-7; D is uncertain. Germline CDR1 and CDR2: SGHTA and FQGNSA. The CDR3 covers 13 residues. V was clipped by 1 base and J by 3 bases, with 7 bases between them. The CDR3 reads CASSLGKVYEQYF. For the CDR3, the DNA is TGTGCCAGCAGCTTAGGTAAAGTCTACGAGCAGTACTTC.

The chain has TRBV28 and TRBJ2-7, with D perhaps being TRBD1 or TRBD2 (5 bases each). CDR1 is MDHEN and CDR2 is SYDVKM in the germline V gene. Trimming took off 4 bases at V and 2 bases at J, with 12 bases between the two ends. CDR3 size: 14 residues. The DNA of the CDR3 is TGTGCCAGCAGTTATGGGACCGAGCCCTACGAGCAGTACTTC. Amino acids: CASSYGTEPYEQYF.

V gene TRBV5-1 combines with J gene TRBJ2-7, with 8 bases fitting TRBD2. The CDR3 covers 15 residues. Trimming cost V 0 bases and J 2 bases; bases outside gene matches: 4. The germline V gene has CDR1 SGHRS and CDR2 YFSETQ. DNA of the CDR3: TGCGCCAGCAGCTTGGAAACTAGCGGCCCCTACGAGCAGTACTTC. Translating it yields CASSLETSGPYEQYF. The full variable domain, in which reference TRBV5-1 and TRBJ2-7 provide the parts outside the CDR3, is KAGVTQTPRYLIKTRGQQVTLSCSPISGHRSVSWYQQTPGQGLQFLFEYFSETQRNKGNFPGRFSGRQFSNSRSEMNVSTLELGDSALYLCASSLETSGPYEQYFGPGTRLTVT.

Here the CDR3 DNA reads TGTGCCAGCAGCCTCACCGGGAGAGCTATGAGCTACACCTTC. It is translated as CASSLTGRAMSYTF. This chain joins TRBV28 and TRBJ1-2, with unresolved D. The CDR3 totals 14 residues. The V and J ends lost 6 bases and 9 bases respectively, with 20 bases between them. The V gene's germline CDR1 is MDHEN and CDR2 SYDVKM.

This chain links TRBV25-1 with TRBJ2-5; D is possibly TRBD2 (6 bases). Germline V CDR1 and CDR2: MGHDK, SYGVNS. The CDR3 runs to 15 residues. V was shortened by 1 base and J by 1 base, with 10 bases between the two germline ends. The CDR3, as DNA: TGTGCCAGCAGTGAATTCACGGGGGTCCAAGAGACCCAGTACTTC. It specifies CASSEFTGVQETQYF.

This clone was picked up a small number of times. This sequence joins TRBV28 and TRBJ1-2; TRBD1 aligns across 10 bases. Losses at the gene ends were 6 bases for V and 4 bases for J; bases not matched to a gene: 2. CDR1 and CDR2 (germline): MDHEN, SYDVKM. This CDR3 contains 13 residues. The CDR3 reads CASRTGGGYGYTF. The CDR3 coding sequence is TGTGCCAGCAGGACAGGGGGCGGCTATGGCTACACCTTC.

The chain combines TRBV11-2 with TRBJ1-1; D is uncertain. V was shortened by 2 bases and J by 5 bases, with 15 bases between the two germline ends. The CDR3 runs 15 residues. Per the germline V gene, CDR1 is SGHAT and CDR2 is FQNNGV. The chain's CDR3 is CASSLQGPLGTEAFF. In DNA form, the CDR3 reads TGTGCCAGCAGCTTACAAGGTCCCCTGGGGACTGAAGCTTTCTTT. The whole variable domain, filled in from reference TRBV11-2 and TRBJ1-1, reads EAGVAQSPRYKIIEKRQSVAFWCNPISGHATLYWYQQILGQGPKLLIQFQNNGVVDDSQLPKDRFSAERLKGVDSTLKIQPAKLEDSAVYLCASSLQGPLGTEAFFGQGTRLTVV.

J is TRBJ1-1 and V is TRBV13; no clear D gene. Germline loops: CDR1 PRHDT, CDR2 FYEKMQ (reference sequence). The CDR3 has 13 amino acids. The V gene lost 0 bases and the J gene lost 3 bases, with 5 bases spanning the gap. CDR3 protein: CASSLGRYTEAFF. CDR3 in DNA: TGTGCCAGCAGCTTAGGGAGGTACACTGAAGCTTTCTTT.